These 8 T cell receptor beta chains originate from one sample sequenced in a study of cytomegalovirus exposure and HLA in healthy donors. Clones were read by immunoSEQ multiplex PCR, and TCRdb kept only the in-frame ones, dropping some. The table includes 150,000 to 200,000 clones, around four fifths detected once. Material: PBMCs. These receptors originate from a man aged 25 to 40 in good health and CMV-seropositive.

The chain employs TRBV18 and TRBJ2-5; possible D gene TRBD2, 5 bases. Trimming pared 6 bases from V and 5 bases from J, leaving 10 bases between. From germline, CDR1 is KGHSH and CDR2 LQKENI. CDR3 length: 12 residues. In DNA, the CDR3 is TGTGCCAGCTCCCCTCCGGGGGAGACCCAGTACTTC. Translated, it gives CASSPPGETQYF.

The J gene is TRBJ1-4, the V gene TRBV7-6; 8 bases map to TRBD1. The CDR3 covers 16 residues. CDR1 is SGHVS, CDR2 FNYEAQ, per germline. J lost 10 bases, V lost 5 bases, and 15 bases had no gene match. For the CDR3, the DNA is TGTGCCAGCAGCCCGGACAGGGTAGGCCATGAAGGAAAACTGTTTTTT. Protein sequence: CASSPDRVGHEGKLFF.

This clone was seen a few times. The chain recombines TRBV7-3 with TRBJ2-3; D not certain. Trimming left V 3 bases short and J 2 bases short, with 3 bases between. Germline loops: CDR1 SGHTA, CDR2 FQGTGA. The CDR3 sequence is 12 residues long. The CDR3 here is CASSLYTDTQYF. The CDR3 nucleotides read TGTGCCAGCAGCTTGTACACAGATACGCAGTATTTT. Based on the CDR3 plus reference TRBV7-3 and TRBJ2-3, the full variable domain is GAGVSQTPSNKVTEKGKYVELRCDPISGHTALYWYRQSLGQGPEFLIYFQGTGAADDSGLPNDRFFAVRPEGSVSTLKIQRTERGDSAVYLCASSLYTDTQYFGPGTRLTVL.

The chain joins TRBV27 to TRBJ1-5; D is possibly TRBD1 (6 bases). Germline V gives CDR1 MNHEY, CDR2 SMNVEV (reference sequence). Trimming removed 10 bases from V and 9 bases from J, with 28 bases in between. This CDR3 spans 16 amino acids. The CDR3 DNA is TGTGCCAACGACGGTATCCCGGACAGCAACTTATGGCCCCAGCATTTT. Encoded protein: CANDGIPDSNLWPQHF.

The chain employs TRBV18 and TRBJ2-3; 8 bases fit TRBD1. Germline V lookup: CDR1 KGHSH, CDR2 LQKENI. The CDR3 runs 15 residues. The V and J ends lost 2 bases and 4 bases, in that order; junction bases with no gene match: 5. The CDR3 DNA is TGTGCCAGCTCACCAGCCGGGACAGGAGCAGATACGCAGTATTTT. It is translated as CASSPAGTGADTQYF.

V is TRBV19 and J is TRBJ2-1, with D possibly TRBD1 on 6 matching bases. The V gene's germline CDR1 is LNHDA and CDR2 SQIVND (reference sequence). This CDR3 comprises 13 residues. V was clipped by 5 bases and J by 6 bases, with 11 bases between them. CDR3 sequence reads: CASSFGQFNEQFF. Here the CDR3 DNA reads TGTGCCAGTAGTTTCGGACAGTTCAATGAGCAGTTCTTC.

This clone was counted a few times. The chain joins TRBV29-1 to TRBJ1-2; D not resolved. V shed 7 bases and J shed 8 bases, with 17 bases lying between them. Germline-derived CDR1 and CDR2 are SQVTM and ANQGSEA. The CDR3 consists of 12 residues. The CDR3 region has the DNA TGCAGCGCACCAGATCCCGGGTCGGGCTACACCTTC. Its protein is CSAPDPGSGYTF.

The table lists this clone with a few counts. The chain carries TRBV27 and TRBJ2-3, with TRBD2 matching 9 bases. V shed 7 bases and J 5 bases; nucleotides not matched to a gene: 7. The CDR3 is 14 amino acids. Per the germline V gene, CDR1 is MNHEY and CDR2 is SMNVEV (reference sequence). The CDR3 DNA sequence: TGTGCCAGCAATTCGGCGGGGGGGCGAGATACGCAGTATTTT. It is translated as CASNSAGGRDTQYF.